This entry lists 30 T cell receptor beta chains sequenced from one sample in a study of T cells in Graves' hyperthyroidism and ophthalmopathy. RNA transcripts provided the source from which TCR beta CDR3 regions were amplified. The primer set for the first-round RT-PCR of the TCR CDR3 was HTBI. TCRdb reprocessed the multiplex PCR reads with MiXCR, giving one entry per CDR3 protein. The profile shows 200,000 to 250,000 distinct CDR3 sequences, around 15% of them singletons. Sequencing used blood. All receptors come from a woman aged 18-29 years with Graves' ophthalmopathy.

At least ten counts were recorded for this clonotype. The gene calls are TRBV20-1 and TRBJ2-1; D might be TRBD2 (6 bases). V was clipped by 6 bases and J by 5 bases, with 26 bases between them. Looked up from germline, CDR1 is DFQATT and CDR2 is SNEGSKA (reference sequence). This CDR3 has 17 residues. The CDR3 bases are TGCAGTGCCAGGCAAACGGGGCGGGGTACTACCCACAATGAGCAGTTCTTC. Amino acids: CSARQTGRGTTHNEQFF.

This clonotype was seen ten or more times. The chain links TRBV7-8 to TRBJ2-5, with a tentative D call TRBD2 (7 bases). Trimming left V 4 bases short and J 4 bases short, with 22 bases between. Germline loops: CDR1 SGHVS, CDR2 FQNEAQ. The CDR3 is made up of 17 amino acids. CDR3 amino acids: CASSSRRGRVKRETQYF. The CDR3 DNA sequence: TGTGCCAGCAGCTCCCGAAGGGGGAGGGTAAAGAGAGAGACCCAGTACTTC.

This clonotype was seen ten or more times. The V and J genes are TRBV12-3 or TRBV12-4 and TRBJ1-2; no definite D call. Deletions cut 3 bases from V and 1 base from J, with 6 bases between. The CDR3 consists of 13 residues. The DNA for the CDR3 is TGTGCCAGCAGTTTGGTGTATAACTATGGCTACACCTTC. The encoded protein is CASSLVYNYGYTF.

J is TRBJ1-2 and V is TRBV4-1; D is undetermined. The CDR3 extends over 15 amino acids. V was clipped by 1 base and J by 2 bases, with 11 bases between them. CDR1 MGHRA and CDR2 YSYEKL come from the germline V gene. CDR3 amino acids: CASSQGKGKNYGYTF. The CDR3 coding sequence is TGCGCCAGCAGCCAAGGGAAGGGAAAGAACTATGGCTACACCTTC.

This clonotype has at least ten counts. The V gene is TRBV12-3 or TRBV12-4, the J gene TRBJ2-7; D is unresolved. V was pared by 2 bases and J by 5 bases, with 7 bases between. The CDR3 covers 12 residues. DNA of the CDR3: TGTGCCAGCAGTTTATCAGTCCACGAGCAGTACTTC. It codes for CASSLSVHEQYF.

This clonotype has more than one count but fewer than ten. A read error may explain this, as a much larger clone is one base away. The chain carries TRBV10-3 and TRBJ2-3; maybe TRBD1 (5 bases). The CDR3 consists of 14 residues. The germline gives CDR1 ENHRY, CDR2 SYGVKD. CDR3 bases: TGTGTCATCAGGGTTGACAGTTTCACAGATACGCAGTATTTT. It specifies CVIRVDSFTDTQYF.

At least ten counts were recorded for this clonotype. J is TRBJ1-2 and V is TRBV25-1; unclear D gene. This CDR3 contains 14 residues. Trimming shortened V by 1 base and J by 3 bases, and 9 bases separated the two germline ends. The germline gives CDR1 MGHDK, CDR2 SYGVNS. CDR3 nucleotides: TGTGCCAGCAGTGAATCTTCGGGCGACTATGGCTACACCTTC. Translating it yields CASSESSGDYGYTF.

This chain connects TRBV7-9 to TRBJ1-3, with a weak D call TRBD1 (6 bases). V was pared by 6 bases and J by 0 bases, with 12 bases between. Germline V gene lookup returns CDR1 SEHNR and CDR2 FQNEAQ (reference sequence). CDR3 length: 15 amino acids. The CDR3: CASRPDSFSGNTIYF. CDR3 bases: TGTGCCAGCAGACCGGACAGTTTCTCTGGAAACACCATATATTTT.

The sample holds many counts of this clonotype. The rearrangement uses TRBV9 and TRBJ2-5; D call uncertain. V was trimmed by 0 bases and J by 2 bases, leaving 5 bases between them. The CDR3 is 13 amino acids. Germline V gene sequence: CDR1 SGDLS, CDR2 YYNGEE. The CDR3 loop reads CASSVGPQETQYF. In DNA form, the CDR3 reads TGTGCCAGCAGCGTAGGGCCTCAAGAGACCCAGTACTTC. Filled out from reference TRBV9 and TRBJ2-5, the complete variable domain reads DSGVTQTPKHLITATGQRVTLRCSPRSGDLSVYWYQQSLDQGLQFLIQYYNGEERAKGNILERFSAQQFPDLHSELNLSSLELGDSALYFCASSVGPQETQYFGPGTRLLVL.

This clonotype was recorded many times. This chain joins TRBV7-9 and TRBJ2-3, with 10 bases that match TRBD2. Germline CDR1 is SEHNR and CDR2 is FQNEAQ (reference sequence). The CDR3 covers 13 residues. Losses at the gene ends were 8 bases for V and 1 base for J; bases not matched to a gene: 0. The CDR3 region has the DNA TGTGCCAGCGGGACTAGCGGCACAGATACGCAGTATTTT. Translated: CASGTSGTDTQYF.

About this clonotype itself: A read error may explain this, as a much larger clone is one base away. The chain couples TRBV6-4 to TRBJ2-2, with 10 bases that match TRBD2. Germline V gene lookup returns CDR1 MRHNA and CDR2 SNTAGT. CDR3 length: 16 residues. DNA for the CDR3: TGTGCCAGCAGTTCTCTAGCGGGAGCGGGCACCGGGAAGCTGTTTTTT. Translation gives CASSSLAGAGTGKLFF.

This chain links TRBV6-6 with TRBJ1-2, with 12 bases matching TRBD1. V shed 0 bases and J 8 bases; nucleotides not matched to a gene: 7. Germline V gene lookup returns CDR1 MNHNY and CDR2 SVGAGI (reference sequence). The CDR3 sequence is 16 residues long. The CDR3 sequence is CASSYSIWDRGLGYTF. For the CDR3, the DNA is TGTGCCAGCAGTTACTCTATCTGGGACAGGGGGCTCGGCTACACCTTC.

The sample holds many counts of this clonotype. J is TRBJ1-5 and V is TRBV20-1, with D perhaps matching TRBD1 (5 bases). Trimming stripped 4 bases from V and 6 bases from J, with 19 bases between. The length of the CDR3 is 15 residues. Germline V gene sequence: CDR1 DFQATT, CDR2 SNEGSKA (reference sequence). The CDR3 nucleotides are TGCAGTGCTACCCTGGCAGGGTGGGTAAGTCAGCCCCAGCATTTT. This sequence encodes CSATLAGWVSQPQHF.

Here the CDR3 DNA reads TGTGCCAGCATCCCTACTCGACGGTTTGAAGCTTTCTTT. Translating gives CASIPTRRFEAFF. The rearrangement uses TRBV11-2 and TRBJ1-1; no clear D. Germline V gene sequence: CDR1 SGHAT, CDR2 FQNNGV. This CDR3 is built from 13 residues. Trimming stripped 7 bases from V and 7 bases from J, with 16 bases between. Based on the CDR3 plus reference TRBV11-2 and TRBJ1-1, the full variable domain is EAGVAQSPRYKIIEKRQSVAFWCNPISGHATLYWYQQILGQGPKLLIQFQNNGVVDDSQLPKDRFSAERLKGVDSTLKIQPAKLEDSAVYLCASIPTRRFEAFFGQGTRLTVV.

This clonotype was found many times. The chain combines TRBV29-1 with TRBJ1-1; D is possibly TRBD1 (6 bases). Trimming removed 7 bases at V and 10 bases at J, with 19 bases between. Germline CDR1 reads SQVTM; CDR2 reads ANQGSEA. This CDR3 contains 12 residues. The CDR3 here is CSALRGGVSAFF. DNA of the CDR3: TGCAGCGCCTTAAGGGGGGGTGTATCAGCTTTCTTT.

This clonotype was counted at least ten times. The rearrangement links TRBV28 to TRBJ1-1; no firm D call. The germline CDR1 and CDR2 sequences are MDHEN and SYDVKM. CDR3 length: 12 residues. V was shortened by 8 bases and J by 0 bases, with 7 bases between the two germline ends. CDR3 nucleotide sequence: TGTGCCAGCGTCACAGTGAACACTGAAGCTTTCTTT. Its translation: CASVTVNTEAFF. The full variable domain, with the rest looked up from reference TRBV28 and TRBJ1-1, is DVKVTQSSRYLVKRTGEKVFLECVQDMDHENMFWYRQDPGLGLRLIYFSYDVKMKEKGDIPEGYSVSREKKERFSLILESASTNQTSMYLCASVTVNTEAFFGQGTRLTVV.

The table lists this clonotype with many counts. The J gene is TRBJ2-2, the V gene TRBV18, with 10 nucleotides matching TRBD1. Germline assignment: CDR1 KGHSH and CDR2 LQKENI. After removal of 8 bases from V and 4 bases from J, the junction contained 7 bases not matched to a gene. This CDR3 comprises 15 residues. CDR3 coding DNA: TGTGCCAGCAGTCCTCGGACAGGGGGCACCGGGGAGCTGTTTTTT. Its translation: CASSPRTGGTGELFF.

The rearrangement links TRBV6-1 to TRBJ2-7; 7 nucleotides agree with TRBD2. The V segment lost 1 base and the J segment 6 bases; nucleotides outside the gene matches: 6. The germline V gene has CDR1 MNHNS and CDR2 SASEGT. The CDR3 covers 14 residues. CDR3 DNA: TGTGCCAGCAGTGAAGGTGTTAGGGAGGGCGAGCAGTACTTC. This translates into CASSEGVREGEQYF.

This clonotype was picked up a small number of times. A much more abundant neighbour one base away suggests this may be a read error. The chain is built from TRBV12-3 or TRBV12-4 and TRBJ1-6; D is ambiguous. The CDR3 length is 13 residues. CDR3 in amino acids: CAGSHRRRAPLHF. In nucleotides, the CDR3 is TGTGCCGGCAGTCATCGGAGGCGAGCACCCCTCCACTTT.

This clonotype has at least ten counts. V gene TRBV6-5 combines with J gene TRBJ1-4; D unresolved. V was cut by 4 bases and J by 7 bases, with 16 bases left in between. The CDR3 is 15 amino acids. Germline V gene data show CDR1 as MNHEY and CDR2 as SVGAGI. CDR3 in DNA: TGTGCCAGCAGTTCCTTGTTTAGTGTGGGTGAAAAACTGTTTTTT. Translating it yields CASSSLFSVGEKLFF.

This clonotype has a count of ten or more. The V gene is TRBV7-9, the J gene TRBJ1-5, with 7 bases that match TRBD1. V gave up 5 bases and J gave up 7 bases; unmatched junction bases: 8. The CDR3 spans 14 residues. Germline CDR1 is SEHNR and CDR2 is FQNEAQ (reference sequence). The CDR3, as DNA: TGTGCCAGCAGCCAGCAGGGGGAAGGACAGCCCCAGCATTTT. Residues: CASSQQGEGQPQHF.

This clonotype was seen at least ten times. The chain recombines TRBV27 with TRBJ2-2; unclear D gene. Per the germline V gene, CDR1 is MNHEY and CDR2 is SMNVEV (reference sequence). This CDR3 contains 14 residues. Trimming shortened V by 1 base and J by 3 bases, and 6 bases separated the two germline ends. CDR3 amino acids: CASSLLWYTGELFF. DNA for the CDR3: TGTGCCAGCAGTTTATTATGGTACACCGGGGAGCTGTTTTTT.

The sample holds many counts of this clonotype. This CDR3 is CASSLADRTEAFF. In nucleotides, the CDR3 is TGTGCCAGCTCACTTGCGGACAGGACTGAAGCTTTCTTT. The gene calls are TRBV18 and TRBJ1-1, with 7 bases aligning to TRBD1. This CDR3 contains 13 residues. V lost 4 bases, J lost 5 bases, and 4 bases stayed unmatched. The germline V gene has CDR1 KGHSH and CDR2 LQKENI.

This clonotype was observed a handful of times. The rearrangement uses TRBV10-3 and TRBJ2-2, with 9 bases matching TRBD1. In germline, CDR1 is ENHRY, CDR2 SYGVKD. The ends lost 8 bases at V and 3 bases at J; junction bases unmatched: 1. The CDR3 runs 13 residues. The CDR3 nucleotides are TGTGCCATCGGGACAGGGTACACCGGGGAGCTGTTTTTT. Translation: CAIGTGYTGELFF.

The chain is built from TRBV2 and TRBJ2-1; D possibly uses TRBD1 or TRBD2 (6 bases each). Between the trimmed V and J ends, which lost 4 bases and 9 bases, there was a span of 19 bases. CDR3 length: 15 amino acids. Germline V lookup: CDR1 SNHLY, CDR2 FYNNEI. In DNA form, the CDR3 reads TGTGCCAGCAGTGGGGTTGGGGGGCGGGGCACTGAGCAGTTCTTC. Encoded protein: CASSGVGGRGTEQFF.

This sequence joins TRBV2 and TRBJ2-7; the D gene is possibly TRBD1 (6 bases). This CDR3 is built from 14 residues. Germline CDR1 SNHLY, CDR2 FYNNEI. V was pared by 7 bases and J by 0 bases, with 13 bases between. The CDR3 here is CASTVTGFSYEQYF. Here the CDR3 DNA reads TGTGCCAGCACAGTGACAGGATTCTCCTACGAGCAGTACTTC.

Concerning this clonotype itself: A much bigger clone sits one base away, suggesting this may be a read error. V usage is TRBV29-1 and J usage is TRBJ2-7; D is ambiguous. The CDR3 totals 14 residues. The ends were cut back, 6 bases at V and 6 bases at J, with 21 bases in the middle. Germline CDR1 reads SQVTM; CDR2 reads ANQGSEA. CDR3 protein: CSVGRLLGESEQYF. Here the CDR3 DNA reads TGCAGCGTCGGACGTCTGTTAGGAGAGAGCGAGCAGTACTTC.

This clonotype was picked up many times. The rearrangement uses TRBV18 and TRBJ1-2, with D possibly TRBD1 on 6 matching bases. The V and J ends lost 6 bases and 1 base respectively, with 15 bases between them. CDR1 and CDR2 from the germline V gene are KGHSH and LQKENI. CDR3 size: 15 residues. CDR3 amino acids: CASSTSGDNNYGYTF. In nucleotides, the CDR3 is TGTGCCAGCTCCACATCGGGGGACAATAACTATGGCTACACCTTC.

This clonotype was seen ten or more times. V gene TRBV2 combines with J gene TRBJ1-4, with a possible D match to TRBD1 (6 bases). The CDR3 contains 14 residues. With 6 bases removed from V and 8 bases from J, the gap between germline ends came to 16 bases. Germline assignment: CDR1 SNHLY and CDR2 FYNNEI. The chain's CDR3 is CASRTGPRTEKLFF. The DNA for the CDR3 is TGTGCCAGCAGAACAGGGCCCCGAACCGAAAAACTGTTTTTT.

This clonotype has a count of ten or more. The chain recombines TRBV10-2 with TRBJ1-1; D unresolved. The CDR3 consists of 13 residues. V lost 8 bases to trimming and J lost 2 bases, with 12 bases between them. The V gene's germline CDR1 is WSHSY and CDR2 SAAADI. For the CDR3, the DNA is TGCGCCAGCTTCCGAGGGATTAACACTGAAGCTTTCTTT. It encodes CASFRGINTEAFF.